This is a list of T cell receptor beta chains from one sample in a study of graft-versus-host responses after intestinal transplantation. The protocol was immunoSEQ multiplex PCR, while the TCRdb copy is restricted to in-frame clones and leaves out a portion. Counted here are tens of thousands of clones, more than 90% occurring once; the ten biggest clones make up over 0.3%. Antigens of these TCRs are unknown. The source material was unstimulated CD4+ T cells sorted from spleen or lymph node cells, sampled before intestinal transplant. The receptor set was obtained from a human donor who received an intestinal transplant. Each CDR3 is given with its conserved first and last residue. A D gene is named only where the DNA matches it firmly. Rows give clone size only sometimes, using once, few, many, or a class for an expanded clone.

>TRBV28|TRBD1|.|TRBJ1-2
TGTGCCAGCAGTTCCCAGACAGGGTTTACCTTC
CASSSQTGFTF
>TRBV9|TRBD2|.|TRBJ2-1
TGTGCCAGCAGCGTAGTAGCGGGAGCCCCCTACAATGAGCAGTTCTTC
CASSVVAGAPYNEQFF
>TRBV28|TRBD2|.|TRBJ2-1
TGTGCCAGCAGTCCCCCAGCGGGAGGGCCAAACAATGAGCAGTTCTTC
CASSPPAGGPNNEQFF
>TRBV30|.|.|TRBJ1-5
TGTGCCTGGAGTGTAGGGCCCAATCAGCCCCAGCATTTT
CAWSVGPNQPQHF
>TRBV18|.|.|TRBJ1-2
TGTGCCAGCTCACCCTCTAACCCGAGCTTTATCTACACCTTC
CASSPSNPSFIYTF
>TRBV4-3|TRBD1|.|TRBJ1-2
TGCGCCAGCAGCTACGGACAGGGCCAAGACCTCTATGGCTACACCTTC
CASSYGQGQDLYGYTF
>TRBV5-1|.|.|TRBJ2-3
TGCGCCAGCAGATTAGACGGACATAGCACAGATACGCAGTATTTT
CASRLDGHSTDTQYF
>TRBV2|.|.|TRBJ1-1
TGTGCCAGCAGTGAAGTTGAGGGGACTGAAGCTTTCTTT
CASSEVEGTEAFF
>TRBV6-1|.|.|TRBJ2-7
TGTGCCAGCAGTGTAACAGAGCCTCCAGTGATTAGGGAGCAGTACTTC
CASSVTEPPVIREQYF
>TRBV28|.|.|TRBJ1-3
TGTGCCAGCAGTGCTTTGGGAAACACCATATATTTT
CASSALGNTIYF
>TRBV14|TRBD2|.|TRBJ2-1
TGTGCCAGCAGCCAAGAGTTTCCTTTGGGCAGGCCGTTATGGGGGGGTGAGCAGTTCTTC
CASSQEFPLGRPLWGGEQFF
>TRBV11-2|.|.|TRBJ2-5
TGTGCCAGCAGCTTAGATCGTCGGATTCCGGGGCAAGAGACCCAGTACTTC
CASSLDRRIPGQETQYF
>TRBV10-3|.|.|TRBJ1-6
TGTGCCATCAGTGAGGGAGACTCACCCCTCCACTTT
CAISEGDSPLHF
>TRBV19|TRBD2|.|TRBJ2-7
TGTGCCAGTAGTCCCCTCGGACTAGCGGGAGGCGAGCAGTACTTC
CASSPLGLAGGEQYF
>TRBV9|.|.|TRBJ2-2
TGTGCCAGCAGCGTTCAGGGACAAAACACCGGGGAGCTGTTTTTT
CASSVQGQNTGELFF
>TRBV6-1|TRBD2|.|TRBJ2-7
TGTGCCAGCACTAGAGCGGGATCTAAATACGAGCAGTACTTC
CASTRAGSKYEQYF
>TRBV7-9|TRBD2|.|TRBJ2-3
TGTGCCAGCAGCGTAATCACAGGACTAGCGGGAGACACAGATACGCAGTATTTT
CASSVITGLAGDTDTQYF
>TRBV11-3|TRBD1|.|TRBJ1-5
TGTGCCAGCACCCCCAGGGGGACTCAGCCCCAGCATTTT
CASTPRGTQPQHF
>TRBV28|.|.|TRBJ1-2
TGTGCCAGCTGCATAATTGGGGACATCGTCGTCTATGGCTACACCTTC
CASCIIGDIVVYGYTF
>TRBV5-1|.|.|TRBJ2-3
TGCGCCAGCAGCTTGGATTTAGATCCCACAGATACGCAGTATTTT
CASSLDLDPTDTQYF
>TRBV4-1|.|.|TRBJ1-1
TGCGCCACCACGTCCAAACCCCAGCCCGGGACGGACGAGAGGGGAGCTTTCTTT
CATTSKPQPGTDERGAFF
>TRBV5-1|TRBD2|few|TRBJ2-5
TGCGCCAGCAGCCGGGGGGGCAGAACCCAAGAGACCCAGTACTTC
CASSRGGRTQETQYF
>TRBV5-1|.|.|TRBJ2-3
TGCGCCAGCAGCTTGGTAGGTGGTACGCAGTATTTT
CASSLVGGTQYF
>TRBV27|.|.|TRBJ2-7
TGTGCCAGCAGCCGAAACTACGAGCAGTACTTC
CASSRNYEQYF
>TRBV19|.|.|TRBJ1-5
TGTGCCAGTAGACCAGAGGGGGGGTTTGAGAATCAGCCCCAGCATTTT
CASRPEGGFENQPQHF
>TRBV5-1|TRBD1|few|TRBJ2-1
TGCGCCAGCAGCCGGGACAGGGGATGGGATGAGCAGTTCTTC
CASSRDRGWDEQFF
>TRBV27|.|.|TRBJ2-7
TGTGCCAGCAGAGCGTCCGTATCCTACGAGCAGTACTTC
CASRASVSYEQYF
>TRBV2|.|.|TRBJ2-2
TGTGCCAGCAGCTCCTCAGGGGGGACCGGGGAGCTGTTTTTT
CASSSSGGTGELFF
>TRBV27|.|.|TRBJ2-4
TGTGCCAGCAGTTTATGGGGAAGGACAAGCTCAAACATTCAGTACTTC
CASSLWGRTSSNIQYF
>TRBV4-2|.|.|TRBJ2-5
TGTGCCAGCAGTAGAAAACGGGGCGGGATGCCCGAAGAGACCCAGTACTTC
CASSRKRGGMPEETQYF
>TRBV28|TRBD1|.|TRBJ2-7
TGTGCCAGCAGTTCTACCGGGACAGGACTTTACGAGCAGTACTTC
CASSSTGTGLYEQYF
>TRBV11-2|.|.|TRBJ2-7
TGTGCCAGCAGCTTAGGGGCAGGTATATTCTACGAGCAGTACTTC
CASSLGAGIFYEQYF